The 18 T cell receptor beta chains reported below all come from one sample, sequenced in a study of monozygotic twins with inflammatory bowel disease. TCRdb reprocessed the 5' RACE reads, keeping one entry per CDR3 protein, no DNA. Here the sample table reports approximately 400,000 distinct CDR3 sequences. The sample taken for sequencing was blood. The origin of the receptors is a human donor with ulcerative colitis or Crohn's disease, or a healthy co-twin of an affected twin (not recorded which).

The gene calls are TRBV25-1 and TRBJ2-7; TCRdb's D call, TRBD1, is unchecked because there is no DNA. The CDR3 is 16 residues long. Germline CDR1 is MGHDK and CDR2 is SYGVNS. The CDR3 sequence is CASSPLGTVSSYEQYF.

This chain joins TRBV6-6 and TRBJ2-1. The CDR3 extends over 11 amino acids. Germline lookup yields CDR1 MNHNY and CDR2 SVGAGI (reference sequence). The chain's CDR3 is CASSYRYEQFF.

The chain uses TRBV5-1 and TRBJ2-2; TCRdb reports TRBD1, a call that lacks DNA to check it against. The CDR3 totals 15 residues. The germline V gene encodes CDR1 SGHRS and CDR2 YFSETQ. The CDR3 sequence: CASSLADRVTGELFF.

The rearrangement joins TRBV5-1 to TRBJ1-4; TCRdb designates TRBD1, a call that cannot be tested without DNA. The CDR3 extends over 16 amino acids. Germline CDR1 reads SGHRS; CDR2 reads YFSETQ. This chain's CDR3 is CASSLAGGPEGEKLFF.

CDR3 sequence reads: CASGGLGTDTQYF. V usage is TRBV6-2 or TRBV6-3 and J usage is TRBJ2-3; TCRdb's D call of TRBD1 is untestable without DNA. Looked up from germline, CDR1 is MNHEY and CDR2 is SVGEGT. The CDR3 length is 13 residues.

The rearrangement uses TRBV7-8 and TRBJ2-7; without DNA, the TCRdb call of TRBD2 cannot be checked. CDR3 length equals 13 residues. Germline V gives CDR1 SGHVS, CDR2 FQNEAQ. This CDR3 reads CASSPRAHYEQYF.

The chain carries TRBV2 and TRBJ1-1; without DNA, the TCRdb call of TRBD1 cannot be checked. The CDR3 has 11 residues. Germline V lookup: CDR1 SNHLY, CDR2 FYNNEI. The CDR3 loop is CASRDSLKAFF. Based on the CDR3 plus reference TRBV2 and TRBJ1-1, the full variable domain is EPEVTQTPSHQVTQMGQEVILRCVPISNHLYFYWYRQILGQKVEFLVSFYNNEISEKSEIFDDQFSVERPDGSNFTLKIRSTKLEDSAMYFCASRDSLKAFFGQGTRLTVV.

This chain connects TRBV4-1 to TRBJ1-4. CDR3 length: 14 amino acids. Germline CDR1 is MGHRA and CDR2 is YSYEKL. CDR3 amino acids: CASSQVRLEEKLFF.

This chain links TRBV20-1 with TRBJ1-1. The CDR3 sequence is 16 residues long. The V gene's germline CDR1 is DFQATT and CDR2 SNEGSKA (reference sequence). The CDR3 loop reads CSARASISTLNTEAFF.

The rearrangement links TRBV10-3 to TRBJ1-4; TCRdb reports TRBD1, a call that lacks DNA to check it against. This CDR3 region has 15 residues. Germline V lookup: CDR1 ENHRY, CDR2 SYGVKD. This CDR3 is CAISESTGKFEKLFF.

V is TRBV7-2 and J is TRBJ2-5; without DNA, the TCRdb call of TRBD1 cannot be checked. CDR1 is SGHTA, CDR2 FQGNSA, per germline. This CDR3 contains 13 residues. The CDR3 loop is CASLRTGQETQYF.

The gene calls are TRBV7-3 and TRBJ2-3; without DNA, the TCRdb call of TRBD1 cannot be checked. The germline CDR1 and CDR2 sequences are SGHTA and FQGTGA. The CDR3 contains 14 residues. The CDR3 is CASSHGTTTDTQYF. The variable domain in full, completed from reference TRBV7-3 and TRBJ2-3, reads GAGVSQTPSNKVTEKGKYVELRCDPISGHTALYWYRQSLGQGPEFLIYFQGTGAADDSGLPNDRFFAVRPEGSVSTLKIQRTERGDSAVYLCASSHGTTTDTQYFGPGTRLTVL.

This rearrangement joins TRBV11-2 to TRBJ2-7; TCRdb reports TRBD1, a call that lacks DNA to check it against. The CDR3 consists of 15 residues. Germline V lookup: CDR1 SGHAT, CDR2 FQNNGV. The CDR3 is CASSLVGDRGHEQYF. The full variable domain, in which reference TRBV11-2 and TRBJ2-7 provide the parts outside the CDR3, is EAGVAQSPRYKIIEKRQSVAFWCNPISGHATLYWYQQILGQGPKLLIQFQNNGVVDDSQLPKDRFSAERLKGVDSTLKIQPAKLEDSAVYLCASSLVGDRGHEQYFGPGTRLTVT.

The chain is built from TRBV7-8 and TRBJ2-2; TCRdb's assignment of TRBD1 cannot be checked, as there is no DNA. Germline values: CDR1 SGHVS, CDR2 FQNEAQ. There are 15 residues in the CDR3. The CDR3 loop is CASSKTGVNTGELFF.

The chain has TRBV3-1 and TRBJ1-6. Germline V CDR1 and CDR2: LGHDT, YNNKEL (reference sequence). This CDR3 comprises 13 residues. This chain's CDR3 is CASSQVKGSPLHF.

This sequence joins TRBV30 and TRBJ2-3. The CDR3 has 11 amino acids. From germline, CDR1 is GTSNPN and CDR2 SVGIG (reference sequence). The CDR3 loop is CAWRFAHTQYF.

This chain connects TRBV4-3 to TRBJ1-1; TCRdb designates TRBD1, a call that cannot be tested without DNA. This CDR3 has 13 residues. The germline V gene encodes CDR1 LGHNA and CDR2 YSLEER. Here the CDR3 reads CASSQEKGDEAFF.

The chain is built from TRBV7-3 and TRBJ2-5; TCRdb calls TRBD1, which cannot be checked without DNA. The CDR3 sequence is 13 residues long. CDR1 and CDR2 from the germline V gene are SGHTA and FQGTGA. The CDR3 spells CASSPRTMETQYF. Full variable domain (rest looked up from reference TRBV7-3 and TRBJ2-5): GAGVSQTPSNKVTEKGKYVELRCDPISGHTALYWYRQSLGQGPEFLIYFQGTGAADDSGLPNDRFFAVRPEGSVSTLKIQRTERGDSAVYLCASSPRTMETQYFGPGTRLLVL.